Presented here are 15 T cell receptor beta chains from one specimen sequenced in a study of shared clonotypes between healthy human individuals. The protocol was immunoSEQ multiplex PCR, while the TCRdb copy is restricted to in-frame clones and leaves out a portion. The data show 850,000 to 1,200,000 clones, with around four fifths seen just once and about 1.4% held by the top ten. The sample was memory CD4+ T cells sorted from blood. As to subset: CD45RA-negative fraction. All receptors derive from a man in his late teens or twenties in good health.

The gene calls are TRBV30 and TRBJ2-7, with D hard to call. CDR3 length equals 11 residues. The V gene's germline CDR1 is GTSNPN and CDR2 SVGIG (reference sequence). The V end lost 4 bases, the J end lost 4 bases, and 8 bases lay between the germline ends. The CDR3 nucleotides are TGTGCCTGGAATACGAAATACGAGCAGTACTTC. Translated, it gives CAWNTKYEQYF.

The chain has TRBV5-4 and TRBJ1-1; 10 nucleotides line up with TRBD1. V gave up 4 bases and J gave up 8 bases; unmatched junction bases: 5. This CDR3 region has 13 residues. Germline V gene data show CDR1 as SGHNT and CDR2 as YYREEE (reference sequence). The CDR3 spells CASSPDRGREAFF. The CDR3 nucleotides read TGTGCCAGCAGCCCCGACAGGGGGCGCGAAGCTTTCTTT.

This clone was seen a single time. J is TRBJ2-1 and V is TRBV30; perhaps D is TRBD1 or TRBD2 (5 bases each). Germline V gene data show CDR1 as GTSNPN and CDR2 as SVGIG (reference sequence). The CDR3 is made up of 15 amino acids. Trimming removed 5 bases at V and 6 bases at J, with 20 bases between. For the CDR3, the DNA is TGTGCCTGGGGGGGACCTGGGGTGGCTGGCAATGAGCAGTTCTTC. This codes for CAWGGPGVAGNEQFF. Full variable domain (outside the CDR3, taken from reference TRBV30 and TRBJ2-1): SQTIHQWPATLVQPVGSPLSLECTVEGTSNPNLYWYRQAAGRGLQLLFYSVGIGQISSEVPQNLSASRPQDRQFILSSKKLLLSDSGFYLCAWGGPGVAGNEQFFGPGTRLTVL.

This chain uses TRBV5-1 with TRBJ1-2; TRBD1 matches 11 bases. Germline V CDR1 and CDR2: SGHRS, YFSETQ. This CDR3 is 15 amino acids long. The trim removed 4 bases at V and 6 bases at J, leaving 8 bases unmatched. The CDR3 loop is CASSAGQGAVDGYTF. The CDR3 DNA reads TGCGCCAGCAGCGCCGGACAGGGGGCGGTGGATGGCTACACCTTC.

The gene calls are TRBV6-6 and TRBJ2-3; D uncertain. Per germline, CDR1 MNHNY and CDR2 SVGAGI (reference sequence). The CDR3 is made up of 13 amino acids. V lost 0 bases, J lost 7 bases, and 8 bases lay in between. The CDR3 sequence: CASSYSPSYTQYF. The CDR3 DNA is TGTGCCAGCAGTTACTCGCCATCATATACGCAGTATTTT.

As DNA, the CDR3 is TGCAGTGCTCCCAGCCTTGAGACCCAGTACTTC. Translation gives CSAPSLETQYF. The chain links TRBV20-1 to TRBJ2-5; D not certain. CDR1 and CDR2 (germline): DFQATT, SNEGSKA (reference sequence). The CDR3 length is 11 residues. The V gene lost 5 bases and the J gene lost 5 bases, with 9 bases spanning the gap.

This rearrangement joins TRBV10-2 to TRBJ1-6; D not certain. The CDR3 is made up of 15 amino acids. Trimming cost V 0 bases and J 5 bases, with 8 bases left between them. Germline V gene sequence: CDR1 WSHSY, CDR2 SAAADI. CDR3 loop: CASSESRADNSPLHF. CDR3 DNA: TGCGCCAGCAGTGAGTCGAGAGCAGATAATTCACCCCTCCACTTT.

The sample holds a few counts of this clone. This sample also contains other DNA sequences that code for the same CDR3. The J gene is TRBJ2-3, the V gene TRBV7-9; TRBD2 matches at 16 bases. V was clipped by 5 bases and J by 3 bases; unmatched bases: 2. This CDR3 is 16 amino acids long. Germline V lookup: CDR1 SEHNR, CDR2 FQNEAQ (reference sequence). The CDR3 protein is CASSPGLAGGTDTQYF. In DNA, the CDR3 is TGTGCCAGCAGCCCGGGACTAGCGGGAGGGACAGATACGCAGTATTTT.

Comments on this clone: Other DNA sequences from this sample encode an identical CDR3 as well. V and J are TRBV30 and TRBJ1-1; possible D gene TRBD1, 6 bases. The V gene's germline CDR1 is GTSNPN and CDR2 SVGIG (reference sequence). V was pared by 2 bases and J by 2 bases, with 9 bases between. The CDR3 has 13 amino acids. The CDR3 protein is CAWSQGINTEAFF. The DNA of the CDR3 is TGTGCCTGGAGTCAGGGGATTAACACTGAAGCTTTCTTT.

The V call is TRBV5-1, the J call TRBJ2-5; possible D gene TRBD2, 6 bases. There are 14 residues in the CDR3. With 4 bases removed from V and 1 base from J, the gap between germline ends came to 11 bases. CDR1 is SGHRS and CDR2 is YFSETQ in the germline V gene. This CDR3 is CASSMGGSQETQYF. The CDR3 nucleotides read TGCGCCAGCAGCATGGGGGGAAGCCAAGAGACCCAGTACTTC.

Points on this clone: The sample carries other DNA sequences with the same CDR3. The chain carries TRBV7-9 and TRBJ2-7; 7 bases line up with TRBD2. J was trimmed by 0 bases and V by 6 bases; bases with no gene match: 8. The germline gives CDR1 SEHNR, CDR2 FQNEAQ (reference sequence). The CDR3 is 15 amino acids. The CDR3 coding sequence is TGTGCCAGCAGTCCGAGTGGCGGGAGCTCCTACGAGCAGTACTTC. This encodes CASSPSGGSSYEQYF.

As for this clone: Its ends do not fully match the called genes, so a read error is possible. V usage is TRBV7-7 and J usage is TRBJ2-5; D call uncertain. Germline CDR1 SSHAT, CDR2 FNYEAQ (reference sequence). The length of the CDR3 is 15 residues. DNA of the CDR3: TGTGCTAGCAGCCCTGCTCCCGGGCCGCAAGAGACCCAGTACTTC. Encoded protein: CASSPAPGPQETQYF.

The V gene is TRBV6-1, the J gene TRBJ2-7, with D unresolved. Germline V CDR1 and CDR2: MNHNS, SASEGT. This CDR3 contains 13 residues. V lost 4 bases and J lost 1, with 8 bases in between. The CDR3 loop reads CASSVRASYEQYF. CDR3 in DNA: TGTGCCAGCAGTGTTCGAGCTTCCTACGAGCAGTACTTC.

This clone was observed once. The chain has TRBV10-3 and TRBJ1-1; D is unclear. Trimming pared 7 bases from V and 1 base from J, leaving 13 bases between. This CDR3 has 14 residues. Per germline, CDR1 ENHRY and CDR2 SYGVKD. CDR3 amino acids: CAIKELEGNTEAFF. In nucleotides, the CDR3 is TGTGCCATCAAGGAGCTTGAGGGGAACACTGAAGCTTTCTTT.

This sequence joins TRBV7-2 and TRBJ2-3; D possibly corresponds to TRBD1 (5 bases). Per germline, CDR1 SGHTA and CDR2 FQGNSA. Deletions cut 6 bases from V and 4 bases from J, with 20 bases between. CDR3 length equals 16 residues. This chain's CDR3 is CASRDYRTQSADTQYF. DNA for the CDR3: TGTGCCAGCAGAGATTACAGGACCCAAAGCGCAGATACGCAGTATTTT.